Listed here are 31 T cell receptor beta chains from one sample, sequenced in a study of cytomegalovirus exposure and HLA in healthy donors. TCRdb's copy holds only in-frame clones and misses some; the assay was immunoSEQ multiplex PCR. Among about 88,000 clones listed, roughly 84% were seen once. The sequenced sample was PBMCs. These receptors originate from a woman in her late teens or twenties in good health and CMV-seropositive.

V is TRBV19 and J is TRBJ1-4; D not certain. Deletions cut 9 bases from V and 0 bases from J, with 14 bases between. The CDR3 loop spans 15 amino acids. Germline V lookup: CDR1 LNHDA, CDR2 SQIVND (reference sequence). The CDR3 coding sequence is TGTGCCAGCACACCGCGGCCAACAACTAATGAAAAACTGTTTTTT. Its protein product is CASTPRPTTNEKLFF.

This clone showed up just once. This chain connects TRBV23-1 to TRBJ2-1, with D perhaps TRBD1 (6 bases). TRBV23-1 is given ORF status, its function remaining uncertain. This CDR3 is built from 18 residues. V lost 5 bases and J 6 bases, leaving 26 bases between the germline ends. Written as DNA, the CDR3 is TGCGCCAGCAGTTCCAAGTCCGGGACAAGTCGAGATGGCAATGAGCAGTTCTTC. Translated: CASSSKSGTSRDGNEQFF.

The chain combines TRBV4-1 with TRBJ1-4, with a tentative D call TRBD1 (6 bases). CDR1 MGHRA and CDR2 YSYEKL come from the germline V gene. The CDR3 has 15 residues. The germline V and J ends were trimmed by 8 bases and 10 bases, with 23 bases remaining between them. The CDR3 loop is CASATPGAALGKLFF. The CDR3 DNA sequence: TGCGCCAGCGCGACCCCAGGGGCAGCTCTGGGAAAACTGTTTTTT.

The chain combines TRBV2 with TRBJ2-2; 8 bases are shared with TRBD2. The CDR3 covers 15 residues. V lost 10 bases, J lost 4 bases, and 11 bases stayed unmatched. The germline gives CDR1 SNHLY, CDR2 FYNNEI. This CDR3 reads CAILPRGGSTGELFF. CDR3 nucleotide sequence: TGTGCCATCCTCCCTCGGGGGGGGTCCACCGGGGAGCTGTTTTTT.

This clone was observed once. The J gene is TRBJ1-2, the V gene TRBV5-6; 7 bases are shared with TRBD1. Looked up from germline, CDR1 is SGHDT and CDR2 is YYEEEE. This CDR3 region has 15 residues. V lost 4 bases and J lost 8; bases outside the gene matches: 14. CDR3 residues: CASSVPGQSDRGYTF. CDR3 DNA: TGTGCCAGCAGCGTACCGGGACAGAGCGACCGCGGCTACACCTTC.

The chain couples TRBV4-3 to TRBJ2-7; maybe TRBD1 (6 bases). The CDR3 extends over 15 amino acids. The ends were cut back, 0 bases at V and 2 bases at J, with 11 bases in the middle. The V gene's germline CDR1 is LGHNA and CDR2 YSLEER. CDR3 region: CASSQDGGSTYEQYF. The DNA of the CDR3 is TGCGCCAGCAGCCAAGATGGGGGCAGTACCTACGAGCAGTACTTC.

This clone was found a few times. The chain is built from TRBV14 and TRBJ2-3; possibly TRBD2 for D (7 bases). Germline V gene lookup returns CDR1 SGHDN and CDR2 FVKESK. The CDR3 spans 16 residues. V lost 4 bases and J lost 2, with 16 bases in between. The CDR3 region has the DNA TGTGCCAGCAGCCCCATTGCGGGGGCCTTCACAGATACGCAGTATTTT. This codes for CASSPIAGAFTDTQYF.

This clone occurred many times. The chain is built from TRBV4-2 and TRBJ2-5, with TRBD1 as a possible D gene (6 bases). Germline CDR1 reads LGHNA; CDR2 reads YNFKEQ. V lost 3 bases and J lost 5, with 10 bases in between. The CDR3 loop spans 13 amino acids. The CDR3 protein is CASSQGARETQYF. The DNA of the CDR3 is TGTGCCAGCAGCCAGGGGGCGCGTGAGACCCAGTACTTC.

The chain combines TRBV4-2 with TRBJ2-2, with 10 bases aligning to TRBD2. Germline lookup yields CDR1 LGHNA and CDR2 YNFKEQ. V dropped 1 base and J dropped 8; count of bases not matched to a gene: 4. This CDR3 is built from 15 residues. In DNA form, the CDR3 reads TGTGCCAGCAGCCAAGCGAGCGGGGGGGCGGGGGAGCTGTTTTTT. Its translation is CASSQASGGAGELFF.

The chain carries TRBV4-2 and TRBJ1-4; the match to TRBD1 covers 7 bases. J lost 14 bases, V lost 0 bases, and 12 bases had no gene match. In germline, CDR1 is LGHNA, CDR2 YNFKEQ. The CDR3 covers 15 residues. CDR3 nucleotides: TGTGCCAGCAGCCAAGATCTTAGACAGGGAAGAGACCTGTTTTTT. Protein sequence: CASSQDLRQGRDLFF.

This chain links TRBV10-2 with TRBJ1-2, with TRBD1 matching 9 bases. V shed 6 bases, J shed 4 bases, and the junction held 6 bases outside the gene matches. CDR1 and CDR2 from the germline V gene are WSHSY and SAAADI. The CDR3 totals 14 residues. In DNA, the CDR3 is TGCGCCAGCAGGGGAACGGACAGGGGCTATGGCTACACCTTC. It yields the protein CASRGTDRGYGYTF.

The V and J genes are TRBV6-5 and TRBJ1-4; the match to TRBD1 covers 8 bases. Looked up from germline, CDR1 is MNHEY and CDR2 is SVGAGI. The CDR3 loop spans 14 amino acids. The V gene end was trimmed by 6 bases and the J gene end by 5 bases; junction bases not matched to a gene: 5. The CDR3 DNA reads TGTGCCAGCAGCAACCGGGACAGGAATGAAAAACTGTTTTTT. Protein sequence: CASSNRDRNEKLFF.

The chain employs TRBV5-1 and TRBJ2-1; no firm D call. This CDR3 spans 13 amino acids. V was pared by 2 bases and J by 6 bases, with 9 bases between. From germline, CDR1 is SGHRS and CDR2 YFSETQ. CDR3 loop: CASSFAGSNEQFF. In nucleotides, the CDR3 is TGCGCCAGCAGCTTCGCAGGCAGCAATGAGCAGTTCTTC.

This clone turned up a few times. The rearrangement uses TRBV5-1 and TRBJ2-7, with 7 positions matching TRBD1. The CDR3 is 12 amino acids. Germline CDR1 SGHRS, CDR2 YFSETQ. Losses at the gene ends were 7 bases for V and 7 bases for J; bases not matched to a gene: 8. The CDR3 loop is CASGADRVEQYF. CDR3 DNA sequence: TGCGCCAGCGGAGCCGACAGGGTTGAGCAGTACTTC.

The rearrangement uses TRBV10-3 and TRBJ2-5, with D possibly being TRBD1 (6 bases). V was shortened by 8 bases and J by 2 bases, with 9 bases between the two germline ends. This CDR3 has 12 amino acids. The germline V gene encodes CDR1 ENHRY and CDR2 SYGVKD. CDR3 in amino acids: CAIRGQQETQYF. In DNA, the CDR3 is TGTGCCATCCGGGGACAACAAGAGACCCAGTACTTC.

The J gene is TRBJ1-4, the V gene TRBV30; the match to TRBD1 covers 8 bases. This CDR3 contains 13 residues. The V and J ends lost 4 bases and 4 bases, in that order; junction bases with no gene match: 2. Germline assignment: CDR1 GTSNPN and CDR2 SVGIG (reference sequence). CDR3 bases: TGTGCCTGGATGACAGGGGTTAATGAAAAACTGTTTTTT. This translates into CAWMTGVNEKLFF.

This chain joins TRBV2 and TRBJ1-3; 12 bases align to TRBD1. Germline values: CDR1 SNHLY, CDR2 FYNNEI. The CDR3 contains 16 residues. The ends lost 6 bases at V and 0 bases at J; junction bases unmatched: 3. The CDR3 spells CASRGQGAGSGNTIYF. CDR3 in DNA: TGTGCCAGCAGGGGACAGGGGGCCGGCTCTGGAAACACCATATATTTT.

V gene TRBV4-1 combines with J gene TRBJ2-7; 11 bases agree with TRBD2. V dropped 0 bases and J dropped 6; count of bases not matched to a gene: 7. The germline V gene encodes CDR1 MGHRA and CDR2 YSYEKL. This CDR3 is built from 16 residues. The CDR3 DNA follows: TGCGCCAGCAGCCAAGACTGGGCTAGCGGGGGGACCGAGCAGTACTTC. Translating it yields CASSQDWASGGTEQYF.

The gene calls are TRBV5-8 and TRBJ2-1; TRBD1 aligns across 8 bases. Losses at the gene ends were 3 bases for V and 8 bases for J; bases not matched to a gene: 10. The CDR3 is made up of 15 amino acids. The germline V gene encodes CDR1 SGHTS and CDR2 YDEGEE. CDR3 nucleotide sequence: TGTGCCAGCAGCTACCCAGGGGGCGCAATCGATGAGCAGTTCTTC. It is translated as CASSYPGGAIDEQFF.

This clone was detected only a few times. As DNA, the CDR3 is TGTGCCAGCAGTGAGGGGGGTGGCTACACCTTC. Amino acids: CASSEGGGYTF. The chain uses TRBV2 and TRBJ1-2, with D perhaps TRBD1 (5 bases). V gave up 3 bases and J gave up 7 bases, with 6 bases separating them. The CDR3 loop spans 11 amino acids. From germline, CDR1 is SNHLY and CDR2 FYNNEI.

The chain joins TRBV4-1 to TRBJ2-1, with TRBD2 matching over 8 bases. In germline, CDR1 is MGHRA, CDR2 YSYEKL. The CDR3 length is 19 residues. The ends lost 2 bases at V and 6 bases at J; junction bases unmatched: 18. CDR3: CASSQRVGRGVALANEQFF. The CDR3 DNA follows: TGCGCCAGCAGCCAAAGGGTTGGGCGGGGGGTTGCTCTAGCCAATGAGCAGTTCTTC.

The rearrangement links TRBV4-3 to TRBJ2-5; possible D gene TRBD2, 6 bases. The ends were cut back, 5 bases at V and 4 bases at J, with 17 bases in the middle. Germline assignment: CDR1 LGHNA and CDR2 YSLEER. CDR3 length: 15 amino acids. CDR3 protein: CASSGEPGLGETQYF. The CDR3 DNA sequence: TGCGCCAGCAGCGGCGAGCCGGGACTCGGAGAGACCCAGTACTTC.

The chain employs TRBV5-4 and TRBJ2-7, with unresolved D. The length of the CDR3 is 15 residues. Looked up from germline, CDR1 is SGHNT and CDR2 is YYREEE (reference sequence). V lost 0 bases and J lost 2, with 12 bases in between. This chain's CDR3 is CASSLGDIPPYEQYF. In DNA form, the CDR3 reads TGTGCCAGCAGCTTGGGAGACATTCCTCCCTACGAGCAGTACTTC.

V usage is TRBV6-1 and J usage is TRBJ1-5; weak D call: TRBD1 (6 bases). The CDR3 runs 14 residues. CDR1 MNHNS and CDR2 SASEGT come from the germline V gene. Between the trimmed V and J ends, which lost 4 bases and 3 bases, there was a span of 10 bases. Here the CDR3 DNA reads TGTGCCAGCAGTGCTGGACAGCTCAATCAGCCCCAGCATTTT. As protein: CASSAGQLNQPQHF.

The V and J genes are TRBV6-5 and TRBJ1-6; TRBD1 is a possible D gene (5 bases). There are 15 residues in the CDR3. CDR1 MNHEY and CDR2 SVGAGI come from the germline V gene. V was cut by 2 bases and J by 10 bases, with 15 bases left in between. The DNA of the CDR3 is TGTGCCAGCAGTTACAGCGGGCAGGGTGGCTCACCCCTCCACTTT. It codes for CASSYSGQGGSPLHF.

This chain connects TRBV5-1 to TRBJ2-3, with 7 bases matching TRBD1. Trimming at V came to 3 bases and at J to 8 bases, leaving 15 bases not matched to a gene. The CDR3 spans 16 residues. CDR1 and CDR2 (germline): SGHRS, YFSETQ. The CDR3 region has the DNA TGCGCCAGCAGCTCCGATCCGACAGGGCTCGAGGGTACGCAGTATTTT. As protein: CASSSDPTGLEGTQYF.

V usage is TRBV27 and J usage is TRBJ2-7; possible D gene TRBD1, 5 bases. Trimming stripped 3 bases from V and 2 bases from J, with 8 bases between. This CDR3 has 13 amino acids. From germline, CDR1 is MNHEY and CDR2 SMNVEV (reference sequence). As DNA, the CDR3 is TGTGCCAGCAGTTTTCGCAGGGCCTACGAGCAGTACTTC. It encodes CASSFRRAYEQYF.

The chain has TRBV9 and TRBJ2-1; D may be TRBD1 (6 bases). Germline CDR1 and CDR2: SGDLS and YYNGEE. V shed 0 bases and J shed 6 bases, with 25 bases lying between them. The CDR3 loop spans 19 amino acids. The CDR3 DNA reads as TGTGCCAGCAGCGTAGGGATAGGGGGTCAGTTCCGGGGAATCAATGAGCAGTTCTTC. It encodes CASSVGIGGQFRGINEQFF.

This rearrangement joins TRBV5-5 to TRBJ2-2, with 9 positions matching TRBD1. Germline V gene lookup returns CDR1 SGHKS and CDR2 YYEKEE (reference sequence). Losses at the gene ends were 2 bases for V and 2 bases for J; bases not matched to a gene: 4. There are 16 residues in the CDR3. The CDR3 DNA reads TGTGCCAGCAGCTTCCGGGACAGGGTCAACACCGGGGAGCTGTTTTTT. Its protein product is CASSFRDRVNTGELFF.

The chain employs TRBV27 and TRBJ1-1; maybe TRBD1 (6 bases). CDR3 length: 16 amino acids. Trimming pared 1 base from V and 4 bases from J, leaving 16 bases between. Per the germline V gene, CDR1 is MNHEY and CDR2 is SMNVEV (reference sequence). The CDR3 sequence is CASSLYPAGQTTEAFF. In DNA, the CDR3 is TGTGCCAGCAGTTTATACCCCGCCGGACAGACCACTGAAGCTTTCTTT.

The rearrangement joins TRBV5-1 to TRBJ2-3, with 7 bases matching TRBD2. Germline trimming cut 2 bases from V and 6 bases from J; bases unmatched to any gene: 3. CDR1 SGHRS and CDR2 YFSETQ come from the germline V gene. The CDR3 is 13 residues long. In DNA, the CDR3 is TGCGCCAGCAGCTTCCAGGGAGGGGATACGCAGTATTTT. Protein product: CASSFQGGDTQYF.